This T cell receptor (beta chain) was sequenced during a study of blood T cells in healthy people across ages. Whole-study findings and limits: The study could not conclusively compare naive and antigen-experienced cells, given its unsorted PBMCs.

As concerns this clonotype: Its matching antigen is unknown.

CDR1 and CDR2 from the germline V gene are MGHRA and YSYEKL. The CDR3 is 16 amino acids. Trimming took 0 bases from V and 6 from J, leaving 14 bases between them. Next came a second PCR, run for 7 to 11 cycles, which used a sample-barcoded 5' primer along with a J-beta primer mix. A single record per CDR3 protein comes from TCRdb applying MiXCR to the 5' RACE reads. Of about a million distinct CDR3 sequences listed, roughly half were seen once; the top ten hold 20% to 25%. The source is a woman aged 60-75 years in good health. J is TRBJ2-2 and V is TRBV4-1; possibly TRBD2 for D (6 bases). The specimen was blood. The CDR3 nucleotides read TGCGCCAGCAGCCAAGAACTAGCAATGACCCCCGGGGAGCTGTTTTTT. This encodes CASSQELAMTPGELFF.